This T cell receptor beta chain was found in a study of blood T cell repertoires in COVID-19. The data were produced by immunoSEQ multiplex PCR, yet TCRdb's version contains in-frame clones alone and is incomplete. The table includes about 210,000 clones, 80% detected once. The CDR3 covers 18 residues. In germline, CDR1 is SGHRS, CDR2 YFSETQ. The trim removed 1 base at V and 0 bases at J, leaving 5 bases unmatched. The chain links TRBV5-1 to TRBJ2-6, with TRBD2 identical over 9 bases. The sample taken for sequencing was PBMCs or T cells enriched from blood (not recorded which). This sequence originates from a man aged 25-45 years with acute COVID-19. CDR3 DNA: TGCGCCAGCAGCTTGAAGAGCGGGGGGAACTCTGGGGCCAACGTCCTGACTTTC. Amino acid sequence: CASSLKSGGNSGANVLTF.